This T cell receptor (beta chain) was recovered during a study of PD-L1 blockade in urothelial cancer. Study summary: Males with bladder-origin urothelial cancer constituted about 90% of the 29 patients. T cells were recovered from blood samples at a median of roughly 150,000.

In regard to this clone: No antigen is known for it.

Study-wide results and limits: It was durable-benefit patients whose tumor-associated blood clones expanded more at 3 weeks.

The CDR3 is 17 residues long. Germline V gene data show CDR1 as MDHEN and CDR2 as SYDVKM. V was shortened by 2 bases and J by 4 bases, with 20 bases between the two germline ends. Documented time point: pretreatment peripheral blood. All patients handed over anywhere from 1 to 8 samples, pretreatment and on-treatment. The data were produced by immunoSEQ multiplex PCR, yet TCRdb's version contains in-frame clones alone and is incomplete. Here the sample spans around 63,000 clones, approximately 78% being singletons. This TCR was recovered from a man aged 65 to 85 with urothelial cancer. This specimen consisted of PBMCs, obtained around atezolizumab (anti-PD-L1) treatment. The rearrangement links TRBV28 to TRBJ1-1, with TRBD1 as a possible D gene (5 bases). CDR3: CASSLIPLGPGGTEAFF. For the CDR3, the DNA is TGTGCCAGCAGTTTAATACCTTTGGGGCCAGGTGGCACTGAAGCTTTCTTT.